Shown below are 7 T cell receptor beta chains from a single sample sequenced in a study of T cells after yellow fever vaccination. TCRdb passed the 5' RACE reads through MiXCR, listing each CDR3 protein once. The data hold hundreds of thousands of distinct CDR3 sequences, with around 12% observed a single time. The sample consisted of PBMCs, taken on the day of the yellow fever booster vaccination. The receptors originated from a man under 40 who received the YFV17D yellow fever vaccine.

This chain joins TRBV6-2 or TRBV6-3 and TRBJ2-1, with a possible D match to TRBD2 (5 bases). The CDR3 loop spans 16 amino acids. Germline V gives CDR1 MNHEY, CDR2 SVGEGT. V was cut by 5 bases and J by 0 bases, with 14 bases left in between. CDR3 coding DNA: TGTGCCAGCAGTCCCACCCGAGGGAGCTCCTACAATGAGCAGTTCTTC. Protein: CASSPTRGSSYNEQFF.

This clonotype was picked up many times. V and J are TRBV10-1 and TRBJ2-7; 8 nucleotides agree with TRBD2. The CDR3 totals 14 residues. CDR1 and CDR2 (germline): WNHNN, SYGVQD (reference sequence). Losses at the gene ends were 0 bases for V and 10 bases for J; bases not matched to a gene: 8. CDR3 DNA: TGCGCCAGCAGTGAGTCTAGGCGGGAGGAGACTCAGTACTTC. Amino acid sequence: CASSESRREETQYF.

This clonotype was observed a handful of times. V is TRBV11-1 and J is TRBJ1-4; 9 positions agree with TRBD1. Germline CDR1 SGHAT, CDR2 FQDESV (reference sequence). CDR3 length: 18 amino acids. J gave up 8 bases and V 5 bases, and 18 bases lay outside the gene matches. The CDR3 loop reads CASSPRVTPGQGGEKLFF. As DNA, the CDR3 is TGTGCCAGCAGCCCGCGCGTAACACCGGGACAGGGAGGGGAAAAACTGTTTTTT.

CDR3 protein: CASSLRSGAGTDTQYF. The CDR3, as DNA: TGTGCCAGCAGTTTACGTTCGGGAGCGGGGACAGATACGCAGTATTTT. The chain couples TRBV27 to TRBJ2-3, with 7 bases that match TRBD2. With V trimmed by 2 bases and J by 3 bases, 8 bases remained unmatched. The CDR3 loop spans 16 amino acids. Germline CDR1 is MNHEY and CDR2 is SMNVEV (reference sequence).

This clonotype was observed many times. The chain joins TRBV7-2 to TRBJ2-7; 8 nucleotides line up with TRBD2. Germline CDR1 SGHTA, CDR2 FQGNSA. Trimming took 4 bases from V and 5 from J; bases not matched to a gene: 7. The CDR3 runs to 14 residues. CDR3 loop: CASSYRAGGDEQYF. The CDR3 bases are TGTGCCAGCAGCTATCGTGCGGGAGGCGACGAGCAGTACTTC.

This clonotype showed up just a few times. The J gene is TRBJ2-7, the V gene TRBV20-1; D is uncertain. Germline V lookup: CDR1 DFQATT, CDR2 SNEGSKA (reference sequence). V lost 4 bases to trimming and J lost 0 bases, with 19 bases between them. This CDR3 comprises 16 residues. The CDR3 DNA reads as TGCAGTGCTAATCCCCGCGAAGAAAGCTTCTCCTACGAGCAGTACTTC. This translates into CSANPREESFSYEQYF.

In its sample, this clonotype was seen a few times. The chain uses TRBV7-9 and TRBJ2-7; 10 positions agree with TRBD1. The CDR3 length is 15 residues. Per the germline V gene, CDR1 is SEHNR and CDR2 is FQNEAQ (reference sequence). The V and J ends lost 5 bases and 6 bases, in that order; junction bases with no gene match: 10. The DNA for the CDR3 is TGTGCCAGCAGCCACGGGACAGGGGCCCCCCTCGAGCAGTACTTC. Amino acids: CASSHGTGAPLEQYF.